This entry features one T cell receptor beta chain sequence. These data belong to a study of blood T cells in healthy people across ages. Germline lookup yields CDR1 SQVTM and CDR2 ANQGSEA. The CDR3 covers 15 residues. Trimming cost V 1 base and J 0 bases, with 7 bases left between them. Using a J-beta primer mix together with a sample-barcoded 5' primer, a second PCR was run for roughly 6 to 12 cycles. TCRdb called the 5' RACE reads again in MiXCR, with one record for every CDR3 protein. This repertoire shows approximately 2,000,000 distinct CDR3 sequences, about 39% found once; its top ten account for approximately 22%.

This sequence originates from a human donor in good health. Material: blood. The genes are TRBV29-1 and TRBJ2-6, with D tentatively TRBD2 (6 bases). The CDR3: CSVEGDFSGANVLTF. The CDR3 DNA reads TGCAGCGTTGAAGGGGACTTCTCTGGGGCCAACGTCCTGACTTTC.